This TCR beta chain stems from a study of blood T cell repertoires in COVID-19. Across the study: Acute and convalescent COVID-19 samples came from the United States, Italy and Spain. T cells, B-cell-depleted T cells, or PBMCs provided the cDNA or gDNA that served as material.

The ends lost 6 bases at V and 8 bases at J; junction bases unmatched: 7. There are 13 residues in the CDR3. Germline CDR1 reads SNHLY; CDR2 reads FYNNEI. In the authors' workflow: Scientists estimated how many nucleated cells there were by amplifying reference gene primers. Profiled with immunoSEQ multiplex PCR; TCRdb holds only in-frame clones, not every one. D and trimming were read from the DNA, whereas the V and J calls and clone size are those reported in that table. The sample consists of about 89,000 clones, roughly 70% of them appearing once. Sequencing input: peripheral blood. The rearrangement joins TRBV2 to TRBJ2-4; 7 bases line up with TRBD1. This TCR was recovered from a woman of 80 years or more with acute or convalescent COVID-19. The CDR3 sequence: CASRTGFGDIQYF. CDR3 nucleotides: TGTGCCAGCAGGACAGGGTTCGGGGACATTCAGTACTTC.